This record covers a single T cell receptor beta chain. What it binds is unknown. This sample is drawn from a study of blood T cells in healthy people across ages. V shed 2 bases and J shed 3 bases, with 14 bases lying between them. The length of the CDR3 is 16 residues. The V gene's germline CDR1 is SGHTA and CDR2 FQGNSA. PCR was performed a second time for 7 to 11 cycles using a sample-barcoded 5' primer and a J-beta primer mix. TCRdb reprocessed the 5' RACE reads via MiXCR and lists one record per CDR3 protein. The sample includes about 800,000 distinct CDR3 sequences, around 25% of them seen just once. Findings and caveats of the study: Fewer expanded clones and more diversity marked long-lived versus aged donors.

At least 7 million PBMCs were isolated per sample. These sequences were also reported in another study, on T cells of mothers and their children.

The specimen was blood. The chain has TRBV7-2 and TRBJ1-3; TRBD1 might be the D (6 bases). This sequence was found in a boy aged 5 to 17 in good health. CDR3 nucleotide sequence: TGTGCCAGCAGCTTACGGCTGGGGGCTGGTGGAAACACCATATATTTT. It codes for CASSLRLGAGGNTIYF.